This T cell receptor beta chain derives from a study of blood T cell repertoires in COVID-19. Study in general: Samples came from the United States, Italy and Spain, spanning acute and convalescent COVID-19.

Germline CDR1 MDHEN, CDR2 SYDVKM. This CDR3 is built from 16 residues. Germline trimming cut 4 bases from V and 8 bases from J; bases unmatched to any gene: 14. Original analysis: Amplification of reference gene primers provided the estimated nucleated cell counts. Assay: immunoSEQ multiplex PCR; the TCRdb copy retains only in-frame clones and omits some. V and J calls and clone size follow that table, whereas D and trimming were derived from the DNA. Altogether around 100,000 clones are present, around 86% being singletons, with the ten largest covering approximately 7.9%. This chain connects TRBV28 to TRBJ2-1; TRBD1 matches 7 bases. The source is a man aged 65 to 85 with acute or convalescent COVID-19. The sequenced sample consisted of peripheral blood. CDR3 sequence (DNA): TGTGCCAGCAGTTCAACAGGGGCCGTCAGGCGATATGAGCAGTTCTTC. Translating gives CASSSTGAVRRYEQFF.